Presented here are 27 T cell receptor beta chains from one specimen sequenced in a study of T cells after yellow fever vaccination. TCRdb processed the 5' RACE reads anew with MiXCR; each CDR3 protein has one entry. The sample includes hundreds of thousands of distinct CDR3 sequences, 17% of them seen just once. Sequenced here: PBMCs, sampled roughly 5 days after the first yellow fever vaccination. The origin of the receptors is a man in his late teens or twenties who received the YFV17D yellow fever vaccine.

This clonotype was recorded many times. The V and J genes are TRBV7-2 and TRBJ2-5; possible D gene TRBD2, 6 bases. This CDR3 is 14 amino acids long. The germline V and J ends were trimmed by 8 bases and 2 bases, with 15 bases remaining between them. Germline lookup yields CDR1 SGHTA and CDR2 FQGNSA. In DNA, the CDR3 is TGTGCCAGCCAACCGGGACTGGCGCAAGAGACCCAGTACTTC. It encodes CASQPGLAQETQYF.

This clonotype was seen a handful of times. V gene TRBV12-3 or TRBV12-4 combines with J gene TRBJ1-5; D is perhaps TRBD1 (6 bases). This CDR3 has 14 residues. V was cut by 5 bases and J by 3 bases, with 11 bases left in between. CDR3 nucleotides: TGTGCCAGCAGTGCAGGACAGTACAATCAGCCCCAGCATTTT. Protein product: CASSAGQYNQPQHF.

The genes are TRBV6-5 and TRBJ1-2; 7 positions agree with TRBD1. This CDR3 has 15 amino acids. Germline trimming cut 2 bases from V and 8 bases from J; bases unmatched to any gene: 11. In germline, CDR1 is MNHEY, CDR2 SVGAGI. The CDR3 nucleotides are TGTGCCAGCAGTTACGCGACAGGGCTTCTGTTGGGCTACACCTTC. Residues: CASSYATGLLLGYTF.

The chain uses TRBV7-9 and TRBJ2-1, with a tentative D call TRBD2 (5 bases). CDR1 and CDR2 from the germline V gene are SEHNR and FQNEAQ (reference sequence). The CDR3 totals 15 residues. The V gene lost 11 bases and the J gene lost 2 bases, with 19 bases spanning the gap. CDR3 nucleotide sequence: TGTGCCGGGGTACTATGGGGAGAGGCCTACAATGAGCAGTTCTTC. Its translation is CAGVLWGEAYNEQFF.

This clonotype was seen more than once but under ten times. V gene TRBV7-9 combines with J gene TRBJ1-2; no definite D call. The germline V gene has CDR1 SEHNR and CDR2 FQNEAQ (reference sequence). Trimming took off 6 bases at V and 7 bases at J, with 9 bases between the two ends. The CDR3 is 11 residues long. The CDR3 DNA reads TGTGCCAGCAGTTCCGTGGTTGGCTACACCTTC. Its translation is CASSSVVGYTF.

This clonotype occurred many times. V usage is TRBV6-5 and J usage is TRBJ2-1; 11 positions agree with TRBD2. J was trimmed by 3 bases and V by 7 bases; bases with no gene match: 5. Germline lookup yields CDR1 MNHEY and CDR2 SVGAGI. The CDR3 is 15 amino acids. The CDR3 DNA sequence: TGTGCCAGCAAGATTACTAGCGGGGGCTACAATGAGCAGTTCTTC. Translation: CASKITSGGYNEQFF.

In this sample, this clonotype turned up a few times. V and J are TRBV19 and TRBJ1-5, with 7 positions matching TRBD1. V lost 9 bases to trimming and J lost 0 bases; unmatched junction nucleotides: 5. This CDR3 has 14 amino acids. CDR1 LNHDA and CDR2 SQIVND come from the germline V gene (reference sequence). The CDR3, as DNA: TGTGCCAGCGACAGGGCCCTTAGCAATCAGCCCCAGCATTTT. Translation gives CASDRALSNQPQHF.

This clonotype appeared a few times. J is TRBJ2-7 and V is TRBV20-1; weak D call: TRBD2 (5 bases). V gave up 0 bases and J gave up 4 bases, with 19 bases separating them. This CDR3 has 16 amino acids. CDR1 and CDR2 (germline): DFQATT, SNEGSKA (reference sequence). The CDR3 here is CSARDERAALAYEQYV. CDR3 DNA: TGCAGTGCTAGAGATGAGAGAGCGGCGCTCGCGTACGAGCAGTACGTC.

This clonotype has ten or more counts. This sequence joins TRBV29-1 and TRBJ2-5; 11 bases are a match to TRBD2. The junction had 8 bases not matched to a gene; V was cut back by 3 bases and J by 5 bases. The CDR3 is 15 residues long. Germline-derived CDR1 and CDR2 are SQVTM and ANQGSEA. CDR3 DNA: TGCAGCGTTGAGCTAACTAGCGGGGGCAGGGAGACCCAGTACTTC. Translated, it gives CSVELTSGGRETQYF.

The chain joins TRBV6-1 to TRBJ2-5; no reliable D call. With 6 bases removed from V and 4 bases from J, the gap between germline ends came to 15 bases. Germline-derived CDR1 and CDR2 are MNHNS and SASEGT. This CDR3 spans 14 amino acids. CDR3 sequence: CASRIDGSGETQYF. In nucleotides, the CDR3 is TGTGCCAGCAGGATAGATGGGTCTGGAGAGACCCAGTACTTC.

This clonotype was seen a handful of times. This chain connects TRBV6-2 or TRBV6-3 to TRBJ1-2; D is undetermined. Germline V gene sequence: CDR1 MNHEY, CDR2 SVGEGT. Trimming removed 11 bases from V and 2 bases from J, with 9 bases in between. The CDR3 consists of 11 residues. The chain's CDR3 is CAVGPNYGYTF. The CDR3 DNA sequence: TGTGCCGTTGGGCCCAACTATGGCTACACCTTC.

In its sample, this clonotype was seen a few times. This chain connects TRBV5-1 to TRBJ2-2; maybe TRBD2 (5 bases). Germline assignment: CDR1 SGHRS and CDR2 YFSETQ. The germline V and J ends were trimmed by 4 bases and 2 bases, with 18 bases remaining between them. This CDR3 region has 17 residues. CDR3 region: CASSLPARASNTGELFF. CDR3 coding DNA: TGCGCCAGCAGCCTCCCTGCGCGGGCCTCCAACACCGGGGAGCTGTTTTTT. Looking up the rest from reference TRBV5-1 and TRBJ2-2 gives the full variable domain: KAGVTQTPRYLIKTRGQQVTLSCSPISGHRSVSWYQQTPGQGLQFLFEYFSETQRNKGNFPGRFSGRQFSNSRSEMNVSTLELGDSALYLCASSLPARASNTGELFFGEGSRLTVL.

This clonotype was detected a few times. The rearrangement uses TRBV11-2 and TRBJ1-4; D not certain. Germline lookup yields CDR1 SGHAT and CDR2 FQNNGV. V lost 2 bases, J lost 0 bases, and 7 bases lay in between. The CDR3 contains 15 residues. CDR3 nucleotides: TGTGCCAGCAGCTTAACGTCGACAACTAATGAAAAACTGTTTTTT. It codes for CASSLTSTTNEKLFF. Using reference TRBV11-2 and TRBJ1-4 for the parts outside the CDR3, the full variable domain is EAGVAQSPRYKIIEKRQSVAFWCNPISGHATLYWYQQILGQGPKLLIQFQNNGVVDDSQLPKDRFSAERLKGVDSTLKIQPAKLEDSAVYLCASSLTSTTNEKLFFGSGTQLSVL.

This clonotype was counted ten times or more. The chain combines TRBV7-2 with TRBJ1-1; D unresolved. The CDR3 covers 14 residues. The germline gives CDR1 SGHTA, CDR2 FQGNSA. V was cut by 5 bases and J by 6 bases, with 16 bases left in between. The CDR3 coding sequence is TGTGCCAGCAGCCCTACTACCACGGTCGCTGAAGCTTTCTTT. Amino acid sequence: CASSPTTTVAEAFF.

This clonotype has just a few counts. The gene calls are TRBV20-1 and TRBJ2-5; 7 bases fit TRBD2. This CDR3 region has 14 residues. Per germline, CDR1 DFQATT and CDR2 SNEGSKA (reference sequence). The trim removed 6 bases at V and 4 bases at J, leaving 11 bases unmatched. The CDR3 loop is CSAPAGVFGETQYF. In nucleotides, the CDR3 is TGCAGTGCCCCCGCGGGAGTTTTTGGAGAGACCCAGTACTTC.

This clonotype was seen a few times. The genes are TRBV5-1 and TRBJ2-7; 8 bases align to TRBD2. From germline, CDR1 is SGHRS and CDR2 YFSETQ. CDR3 length: 15 residues. V gave up 4 bases and J gave up 3 bases; unmatched junction bases: 9. CDR3 amino acids: CASSAYPGGDYEQYF. In DNA form, the CDR3 reads TGCGCCAGCAGCGCTTATCCCGGGGGGGACTACGAGCAGTACTTC. Complete variable domain (other parts from reference TRBV5-1 and TRBJ2-7): KAGVTQTPRYLIKTRGQQVTLSCSPISGHRSVSWYQQTPGQGLQFLFEYFSETQRNKGNFPGRFSGRQFSNSRSEMNVSTLELGDSALYLCASSAYPGGDYEQYFGPGTRLTVT.

This clonotype was detected a few times. This sequence joins TRBV7-2 and TRBJ2-3, with D uncertain. Germline V gene lookup returns CDR1 SGHTA and CDR2 FQGNSA. The CDR3 runs to 14 residues. The V and J ends lost 5 bases and 6 bases respectively, with 15 bases between them. Written as DNA, the CDR3 is TGTGCCAGCAGCCCGACCAGGTGGACGGATACGCAGTATTTT. Encoded protein: CASSPTRWTDTQYF.

This clonotype was observed a handful of times. The V and J genes are TRBV25-1 and TRBJ2-5; D is possibly TRBD2 (5 bases). The germline V gene encodes CDR1 MGHDK and CDR2 SYGVNS. Trimming pared 5 bases from V and 5 bases from J, leaving 12 bases between. The CDR3 runs 13 residues. This CDR3 reads CASSKERRETQYF. The CDR3 DNA reads TGTGCCAGCAGTAAAGAGCGGCGGGAGACCCAGTACTTC.

The table lists this clonotype with a few counts. The chain links TRBV9 to TRBJ2-1; 10 positions agree with TRBD2. The CDR3 spans 16 residues. Germline V CDR1 and CDR2: SGDLS, YYNGEE. V was pared by 4 bases and J by 8 bases, with 12 bases of the junction left unmatched. The CDR3 protein is CASSSGGAFGVDEQFF. The CDR3 DNA is TGTGCCAGCAGCAGCGGGGGGGCTTTTGGGGTCGATGAGCAGTTCTTC. Full variable domain (rest looked up from reference TRBV9 and TRBJ2-1): DSGVTQTPKHLITATGQRVTLRCSPRSGDLSVYWYQQSLDQGLQFLIQYYNGEERAKGNILERFSAQQFPDLHSELNLSSLELGDSALYFCASSSGGAFGVDEQFFGPGTRLTVL.

This clonotype was seen at least ten times. The chain uses TRBV28 and TRBJ2-4; D perhaps matches TRBD2 (7 bases). Looked up from germline, CDR1 is MDHEN and CDR2 is SYDVKM. The ends were cut back, 11 bases at V and 4 bases at J, with 18 bases in the middle. This CDR3 spans 14 amino acids. CDR3 coding DNA: TGTGCCTGCCTTAGGGGGGGGGGAAAAAACATTCAGTACTTC. Translated: CACLRGGGKNIQYF.

This chain joins TRBV23-1 and TRBJ2-7; unclear D gene. TRBV23-1 is an ORF; its function is uncertain. The CDR3 loop spans 12 amino acids. Between the trimmed V and J ends, which lost 7 bases and 3 bases, there was a span of 10 bases. CDR3 protein: CASTGILYEQYV. CDR3 nucleotide sequence: TGCGCCAGCACCGGCATCCTCTACGAGCAGTACGTC.

This clonotype was recorded a few times. The rearrangement links TRBV5-1 to TRBJ2-3; a weak D match, TRBD2 (8 bases). Trimming took 4 bases from V and 6 from J, leaving 18 bases between them. CDR1 and CDR2 from the germline V gene are SGHRS and YFSETQ. This CDR3 region has 15 residues. CDR3 nucleotide sequence: TGCGCCAGCAGCCGGGACAGCGGGACTAGGGATACGCAGTATTTT. Its translation: CASSRDSGTRDTQYF.

Points on this clonotype: Given a much more abundant clone one base away, this may be a read error. The V and J genes are TRBV5-6 and TRBJ2-7; the D gene is possibly TRBD1 (6 bases). This CDR3 is 12 amino acids long. The V and J ends lost 3 bases and 4 bases respectively, with 8 bases between them. Germline CDR1 SGHDT, CDR2 YYEEEE. The CDR3 DNA follows: TGTGCCAGCAGCTCAGGGGAGTACGAGCAGTACGTC. This gives the protein CASSSGEYEQYV.

Regarding this clonotype: Germline is not matched at one junction end, which may reflect a read error. The chain combines TRBV7-7 with TRBJ2-3; 8 bases match TRBD1. CDR1 SSHAT and CDR2 FNYEAQ come from the germline V gene (reference sequence). The CDR3 runs to 18 residues. CDR3 nucleotide sequence: TGTGCTAGCAGCTTATCTCCTCTGGTGCAGGGGGCAGGTGATACGCAGTATTTT. This gives the protein CASSLSPLVQGAGDTQYF.

The chain has TRBV20-1 and TRBJ2-3; perhaps TRBD2 as D (6 bases). This CDR3 comprises 13 residues. V shed 2 bases and J shed 6 bases, with 12 bases lying between them. Germline V gene sequence: CDR1 DFQATT, CDR2 SNEGSKA (reference sequence). CDR3 DNA: TGCAGTGCTAGAATAGCGGCGCTCGATACGCAGTATTTT. This sequence encodes CSARIAALDTQYF.

This clonotype was counted between two and nine times. The chain has TRBV15 and TRBJ1-1, with 7 positions matching TRBD1. J gave up 5 bases and V 0 bases, and 9 bases lay outside the gene matches. Germline values: CDR1 LNHNV, CDR2 YYDKDF (reference sequence). The CDR3 extends over 16 amino acids. In DNA form, the CDR3 reads TGTGCCACCAGCAGAGATTTGGCAGGGGGTAGGACTGAAGCTTTCTTT. This encodes CATSRDLAGGRTEAFF. The full variable domain, in which reference TRBV15 and TRBJ1-1 provide the parts outside the CDR3, is DAMVIQNPRYQVTQFGKPVTLSCSQTLNHNVMYWYQQKSSQAPKLLFHYYDKDFNNEADTPDNFQSRRPNTSFCFLDIRSPGLGDTAMYLCATSRDLAGGRTEAFFGQGTRLTVV.

This chain connects TRBV6-6 to TRBJ1-5; D is unclear. Germline V gene sequence: CDR1 MNHNY, CDR2 SVGAGI (reference sequence). V was trimmed by 7 bases and J by 5 bases, leaving 12 bases between them. The CDR3 has 13 amino acids. The CDR3 coding sequence is TGTGCCAGCATCCCTAGCAAGGATCAGCCCCAGCATTTT. Amino acid sequence: CASIPSKDQPQHF.